This T cell receptor (beta chain) was identified in a study of cytomegalovirus exposure and HLA in healthy donors. The V gene's germline CDR1 is SGHVS and CDR2 FQNEAQ. The CDR3 is 16 residues long. V lost 2 bases, J lost 3 bases, and 16 bases lay in between. Primers for the PCR totalled 60 Vbeta and 13 Jbeta. Here immunoSEQ multiplex PCR was the method, and the copy in TCRdb shows in-frame clones only, minus some. The sample consists of some 200,000 clones, almost 80% of them appearing once. Sequenced sample: PBMCs. The receptor was isolated from a young man in good health and CMV-seronegative. The chain uses TRBV7-8 and TRBJ2-5; D is undetermined. CDR3 sequence reads: CASSLSTELIEETQYF. The CDR3 region has the DNA TGTGCCAGCAGCTTATCAACAGAGTTGATTGAAGAGACCCAGTACTTC.